This T cell receptor (beta chain) was sequenced in a study of shared clonotypes between healthy human individuals. Study-level points and caveats: It was the few donors that limited the genetic and exposure-history diversity represented. What rarefaction showed was incomplete sorted-subset sequencing despite large depth.

Clones were read by immunoSEQ multiplex PCR, and TCRdb kept only the in-frame ones, dropping some. Seen here are approximately 92,000 clones, roughly three quarters observed once, and the top ten hold roughly 50%. A word on this clone: Its antigen is still unknown.

In germline, CDR1 is MRHNA, CDR2 SNTAGT. This CDR3 is built from 16 residues. V lost 0 bases and J lost 3, with 12 bases in between. Free of recent acute infections or vaccinations, the donors were healthy HIV-negative adults. CD45RO+ cells joined CCR7-negative CD45RA+ TemRA cells to form CD8 memory. The origin of this receptor is a man aged 25-45 years in good health. The sequencing sample was made of memory CD8+ T cells sorted from blood. Subset noted: CD45RO+ cells pooled with CCR7-negative TemRA cells. The genes are TRBV6-4 and TRBJ2-1, with D possibly being TRBD1 or TRBD2 (6 bases each). The CDR3 DNA reads as TGTGCCAGCAGTGACTCGAGGGGGGAAGGCTACAATGAGCAGTTCTTC. Amino acids: CASSDSRGEGYNEQFF.